Below are 27 T cell receptor beta chains sequenced from a single sample in a study of T cells after somatic rescue of genetic block. Assay used: immunoSEQ multiplex PCR; TCRdb lists only in-frame clones, some missing. Found here are approximately 71,000 clones, roughly 92% of them singletons; the top ten hold 2.9%. Material: peripheral blood mononuclear cells (PBMCs). These receptor sequences come from a man aged 35-49 years.

This clone has just one count. The chain couples TRBV19 to TRBJ2-1, with D tentatively TRBD1 (6 bases). The CDR3 runs to 14 residues. CDR1 is LNHDA, CDR2 SQIVND, per germline (reference sequence). V shed 6 bases and J shed 7 bases, with 16 bases lying between them. The CDR3 sequence: CASSLSRGGNEQFF. Written as DNA, the CDR3 is TGTGCCAGTAGCCTAAGCAGGGGTGGTAATGAGCAGTTCTTC.

This clone was recorded once. The chain employs TRBV11-1 and TRBJ2-2; no definite D call. Germline CDR1 is SGHAT and CDR2 is FQDESV (reference sequence). The CDR3 spans 13 residues. The V gene lost 1 base and the J gene lost 3 bases, with 3 bases spanning the gap. CDR3 sequence: CASSLGDTGELFF. The CDR3 nucleotides read TGTGCCAGCAGCTTAGGTGACACCGGGGAGCTGTTTTTT. Combining the CDR3 with reference TRBV11-1 and TRBJ2-2 gives the whole variable domain EAEVAQSPRYKITEKSQAVAFWCDPISGHATLYWYRQILGQGPELLVQFQDESVVDDSQLPKDRFSAERLKGVDSTLKIQPAELGDSAMYLCASSLGDTGELFFGEGSRLTVL.

The chain is built from TRBV18 and TRBJ2-1; 11 nucleotides align to TRBD2. The CDR3 consists of 16 residues. V gave up 0 bases and J gave up 5 bases; unmatched junction bases: 3. Germline V CDR1 and CDR2: KGHSH, LQKENI. CDR3 coding DNA: TGTGCCAGCTCACCACCGGGGACTAGCGGTAACAATGAGCAGTTCTTC. This translates into CASSPPGTSGNNEQFF. The entire variable domain, with the rest obtained from reference TRBV18 and TRBJ2-1, is as follows: NAGVMQNPRHLVRRRGQEARLRCSPMKGHSHVYWYRQLPEEGLKFMVYLQKENIIDESGMPKERFSAEFPKEGPSILRIQQVVRGDSAAYFCASSPPGTSGNNEQFFGPGTRLTVL.

V usage is TRBV7-8 and J usage is TRBJ2-7; D might be TRBD2 (7 bases). CDR1 is SGHVS, CDR2 FQNEAQ, per germline. With 3 bases removed from V and 3 bases from J, the gap between germline ends came to 12 bases. There are 14 residues in the CDR3. The CDR3 region has the DNA TGTGCCAGCAGCTTCCAGGGGAGGGGCTACGAGCAGTACTTC. Encoded protein: CASSFQGRGYEQYF.

The chain joins TRBV7-9 to TRBJ2-1; 7 bases line up with TRBD2. Per the germline V gene, CDR1 is SEHNR and CDR2 is FQNEAQ (reference sequence). CDR3 size: 15 residues. J gave up 2 bases and V 2 bases, and 3 bases lay outside the gene matches. The CDR3 nucleotides are TGTGCCAGCAGCTTACCTGGACTAGCCTACAATGAGCAGTTCTTC. Amino acid sequence: CASSLPGLAYNEQFF.

The chain is built from TRBV29-1 and TRBJ1-4, with TRBD1 matching over 7 bases. CDR1 SQVTM and CDR2 ANQGSEA come from the germline V gene. Unmatched junction bases numbered 8, after V lost 6 bases and J lost 4 bases. There are 14 residues in the CDR3. CDR3 bases: TGCAGCGTAGGAGGGGGCAGGAATAATGAAAAACTGTTTTTT. Protein sequence: CSVGGGRNNEKLFF.

The gene calls are TRBV15 and TRBJ2-1; TRBD2 matches at 9 bases. The junction had 6 bases not matched to a gene; V was cut back by 0 bases and J by 6 bases. Per the germline V gene, CDR1 is LNHNV and CDR2 is YYDKDF (reference sequence). The CDR3 loop spans 16 amino acids. CDR3 bases: TGTGCCACCAGCAGAGATTTTGGCGGGGGGGGCAATGAGCAGTTCTTC. Translating gives CATSRDFGGGGNEQFF.

V usage is TRBV5-1 and J usage is TRBJ2-3, with D unresolved. This CDR3 region has 16 residues. The V end lost 0 bases, the J end lost 1 base, and 12 bases lay between the germline ends. Germline-derived CDR1 and CDR2 are SGHRS and YFSETQ. The CDR3 DNA follows: TGCGCCAGCAGCTTGGCTGCGTCAGGACGCACAGATACGCAGTATTTT. The encoded protein is CASSLAASGRTDTQYF.

This clone was detected only a few times. The chain recombines TRBV27 with TRBJ1-1, with TRBD1 matching 7 bases. Germline trimming cut 6 bases from V and 11 bases from J; bases unmatched to any gene: 9. The CDR3 runs to 12 residues. Germline CDR1 is MNHEY and CDR2 is SMNVEV (reference sequence). CDR3 loop: CASSPRGRSAFF. The CDR3 bases are TGTGCCAGCAGCCCGAGGGGGCGTTCGGCTTTCTTT.

The chain carries TRBV27 and TRBJ2-3; D perhaps matches TRBD1 (6 bases). This CDR3 contains 14 residues. Germline assignment: CDR1 MNHEY and CDR2 SMNVEV (reference sequence). Trimming took 5 bases from V and 2 from J, leaving 11 bases between them. The CDR3 sequence: CASSQRQDTDTQYF. In nucleotides, the CDR3 is TGTGCCAGCAGTCAAAGACAGGACACAGATACGCAGTATTTT.

This clone was seen once. The chain combines TRBV7-2 with TRBJ2-2; 9 nucleotides line up with TRBD2. With 1 base clipped from V and 6 bases from J, the junction kept 6 bases outside the gene matches. This CDR3 is 16 amino acids long. Germline CDR1 and CDR2: SGHTA and FQGNSA. The CDR3 DNA reads TGTGCCAGCAGCTTAGTGCCAGCGGGAGGTTCCGGGGAGCTGTTTTTT. This translates into CASSLVPAGGSGELFF.

The chain couples TRBV9 to TRBJ2-2; 7 positions agree with TRBD1. With V trimmed by 3 bases and J by 5 bases, 4 bases remained unmatched. Germline values: CDR1 SGDLS, CDR2 YYNGEE. The CDR3 consists of 14 residues. The CDR3: CASSGTGRTGELFF. The CDR3 coding sequence is TGTGCCAGCAGCGGGACAGGTCGGACCGGGGAGCTGTTTTTT.

The chain links TRBV18 to TRBJ2-5; tentatively, D is TRBD2 (6 bases). The germline gives CDR1 KGHSH, CDR2 LQKENI. The CDR3 is 13 residues long. Trimming pared 1 base from V and 5 bases from J, leaving 8 bases between. The CDR3 DNA sequence: TGTGCCAGCTCACCACGTCGGGGGGAGACCCAGTACTTC. It is translated as CASSPRRGETQYF. Based on the CDR3 plus reference TRBV18 and TRBJ2-5, the full variable domain is NAGVMQNPRHLVRRRGQEARLRCSPMKGHSHVYWYRQLPEEGLKFMVYLQKENIIDESGMPKERFSAEFPKEGPSILRIQQVVRGDSAAYFCASSPRRGETQYFGPGTRLLVL.

This clone has a single count. This rearrangement joins TRBV29-1 to TRBJ2-7; D call uncertain. Germline CDR1 and CDR2: SQVTM and ANQGSEA. The CDR3 consists of 13 residues. V shed 6 bases and J shed 2 bases, with 14 bases lying between them. The CDR3 sequence: CSVRVEAPYEQYF. In nucleotides, the CDR3 is TGCAGCGTAAGAGTTGAGGCCCCCTACGAGCAGTACTTC.

The count of this clone is one. The chain combines TRBV18 with TRBJ2-5; TRBD2 agrees at 8 bases. This CDR3 spans 16 amino acids. Germline CDR1 reads KGHSH; CDR2 reads LQKENI. The J segment lost 0 bases and the V segment lost 3 bases, leaving 6 bases of the junction unmatched. The CDR3 coding sequence is TGTGCCAGCTCACCTCCGGGAGGGACGTACCAAGAGACCCAGTACTTC. Translated, it gives CASSPPGGTYQETQYF.

This rearrangement joins TRBV13 to TRBJ1-3; D may be TRBD1 (6 bases). V lost 6 bases, J lost 0 bases, and 9 bases lay in between. CDR1 and CDR2 (germline): PRHDT, FYEKMQ (reference sequence). CDR3 length: 14 residues. The DNA of the CDR3 is TGTGCCAGCAGTGACAGGATCTCTGGAAACACCATATATTTT. Protein product: CASSDRISGNTIYF.

The CDR3 sequence: CASSFTGTGNTGELFF. DNA of the CDR3: TGCGCCAGCAGCTTTACCGGGACAGGGAACACCGGGGAGCTGTTTTTT. The chain has TRBV5-1 and TRBJ2-2; 8 bases are shared with TRBD1. Looked up from germline, CDR1 is SGHRS and CDR2 is YFSETQ. The CDR3 loop spans 16 amino acids. With 2 bases clipped from V and 1 base from J, the junction kept 4 bases outside the gene matches.

The rearrangement uses TRBV18 and TRBJ2-1; D remains ambiguous. V lost 1 base and J lost 6, with 16 bases in between. The CDR3 runs to 16 residues. The germline gives CDR1 KGHSH, CDR2 LQKENI. The CDR3 protein is CASSPRILNSPNEQFF. In DNA form, the CDR3 reads TGTGCCAGCTCACCACGGATCCTTAATTCGCCCAATGAGCAGTTCTTC.

The chain couples TRBV4-3 to TRBJ2-5, with D tentatively TRBD1 (5 bases). The J call could be wrong; TRBJ2-7 is a better fit for the DNA end. This CDR3 is built from 15 residues. Germline lookup yields CDR1 LGHNA and CDR2 YSLEER. The CDR3 protein is CASSQDRVGFNEQYF. Written as DNA, the CDR3 is TGCGCCAGCAGCCAAGACAGGGTTGGGTTCAACGAGCAGTACTTC.

The chain is built from TRBV7-9 and TRBJ2-5, with D unclear. The DNA matches TRBJ2-7 better at its end, which makes the J call doubtful. The CDR3 has 14 residues. The germline V gene has CDR1 SEHNR and CDR2 FQNEAQ (reference sequence). As DNA, the CDR3 is TGTGCCAGCAGCCCATCGGGCGTTCGCTACGAGCAGTACTTC. Translation gives CASSPSGVRYEQYF.

The chain is built from TRBV7-2 and TRBJ1-5; weak D call: TRBD1 (5 bases). Germline CDR1 is SGHTA and CDR2 is FQGNSA. There are 14 residues in the CDR3. V was cut by 3 bases and J by 9 bases, with 15 bases left in between. This chain's CDR3 is CASSFGDPIGPQHF. Written as DNA, the CDR3 is TGTGCCAGCAGCTTTGGGGACCCTATAGGGCCCCAGCATTTT.

The chain has TRBV27 and TRBJ1-2; unclear D gene. V lost 8 bases and J lost 2, with 12 bases in between. CDR1 and CDR2 from the germline V gene are MNHEY and SMNVEV (reference sequence). CDR3 size: 13 residues. The CDR3 DNA reads TGTGCCAGCTCCCCCGGTATGAACTATGGCTACACCTTC. This gives the protein CASSPGMNYGYTF.

This chain connects TRBV28 to TRBJ1-5, with D perhaps TRBD1 (5 bases). This CDR3 has 15 amino acids. V lost 6 bases and J lost 1, with 13 bases in between. Germline assignment: CDR1 MDHEN and CDR2 SYDVKM. The CDR3 region is CASRPGLASNQPQHF. The CDR3 coding sequence is TGTGCCAGCAGGCCGGGACTCGCGAGCAATCAGCCCCAGCATTTT.

The chain couples TRBV10-1 to TRBJ2-5; D might be TRBD1 (5 bases). V was trimmed by 2 bases and J by 7 bases, leaving 14 bases between them. The length of the CDR3 is 14 residues. Per the germline V gene, CDR1 is WNHNN and CDR2 is SYGVQD (reference sequence). CDR3 sequence reads: CASSEIASGATQYF. The CDR3 DNA follows: TGCGCCAGCAGTGAGATCGCGTCTGGGGCGACCCAGTACTTC.

CDR3 sequence (DNA): TGCGCCAGCAGCCAAGATTCGACTAGCGGGAGGTTTGGGGAGCAGTTCTTC. It codes for CASSQDSTSGRFGEQFF. This chain connects TRBV4-3 to TRBJ2-1; 13 bases line up with TRBD2. The CDR3 is made up of 17 amino acids. CDR1 is LGHNA, CDR2 YSLEER, per germline. V was pared by 0 bases and J by 10 bases, with 9 bases of the junction left unmatched.

The chain is built from TRBV4-2 and TRBJ1-3; D not resolved. Germline V CDR1 and CDR2: LGHNA, YNFKEQ. Trimming removed 1 base at V and 0 bases at J, with 16 bases between. There are 18 residues in the CDR3. DNA of the CDR3: TGTGCCAGCAGCCAAGGGGAGGGCAGGTTGAACTCTGGAAACACCATATATTTT. Its translation is CASSQGEGRLNSGNTIYF.

This chain uses TRBV6-6 with TRBJ2-7; 11 nucleotides match TRBD2. Trimming took 2 bases from V and 2 from J; bases not matched to a gene: 5. Germline assignment: CDR1 MNHNY and CDR2 SVGAGI (reference sequence). CDR3 length: 16 amino acids. The CDR3 here is CASSYGSSGGAYEQYF. DNA of the CDR3: TGTGCCAGCAGTTACGGTAGTAGCGGGGGGGCCTACGAGCAGTACTTC.